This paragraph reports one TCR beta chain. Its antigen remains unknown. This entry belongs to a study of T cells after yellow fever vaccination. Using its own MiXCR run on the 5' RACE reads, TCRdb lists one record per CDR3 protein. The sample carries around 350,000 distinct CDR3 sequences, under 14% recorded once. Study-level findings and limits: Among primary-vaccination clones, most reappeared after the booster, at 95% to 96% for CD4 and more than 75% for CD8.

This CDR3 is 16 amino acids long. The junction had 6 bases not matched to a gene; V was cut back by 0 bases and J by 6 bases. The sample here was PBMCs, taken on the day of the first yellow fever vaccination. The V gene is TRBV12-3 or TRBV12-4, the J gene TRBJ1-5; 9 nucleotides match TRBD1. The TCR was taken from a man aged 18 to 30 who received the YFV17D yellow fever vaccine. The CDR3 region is CASSLAGTGSGQPQHF. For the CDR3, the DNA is TGTGCCAGCAGTTTAGCGGGGACAGGGAGCGGTCAGCCCCAGCATTTT.